These 21 T cell receptor beta chains originate from one sample sequenced in a study of T-cell memory formation after mild COVID-19. TCRdb processed the 5' RACE reads anew with MiXCR; each CDR3 protein has one entry. The sample consists of around 300,000 distinct CDR3 sequences, about an eighth of them appearing once. Sequencing used PBMCs or a T cell subset sorted from them (not recorded which). The receptors stem from a man aged 18 to 35 who had mild COVID-19 (a few samples of this study predate the infection). Cell type and time point are not known.

There are a few counts of this clonotype. V and J are TRBV14 and TRBJ2-7; unclear D gene. Germline values: CDR1 SGHDN, CDR2 FVKESK. The CDR3 runs to 13 residues. V lost 3 bases and J 7 bases, leaving 13 bases between the germline ends. CDR3 region: CASSHTAGMEQYF. CDR3 bases: TGTGCCAGCAGCCATACCGCCGGAATGGAGCAGTACTTC. Using reference TRBV14 and TRBJ2-7 for the parts outside the CDR3, the full variable domain is EAGVTQFPSHSVIEKGQTVTLRCDPISGHDNLYWYRRVMGKEIKFLLHFVKESKQDESGMPNNRFLAERTGGTYSTLKVQPAELEDSGVYFCASSHTAGMEQYFGPGTRLTVT.

The table lists this clonotype with a few counts. The chain uses TRBV12-3 or TRBV12-4 and TRBJ2-1; D unclear. The CDR3 covers 12 residues. V lost 5 bases and J 6 bases, leaving 8 bases between the germline ends. The CDR3 nucleotides read TGTGCCAGCAGTCCCGCATTCAATGAGCAGTTCTTC. Translated: CASSPAFNEQFF.

The sample holds a few counts of this clonotype. The V and J genes are TRBV7-2 and TRBJ2-3; D is unresolved. The germline V gene encodes CDR1 SGHTA and CDR2 FQGNSA. V lost 3 bases to trimming and J lost 3 bases, with 7 bases between them. The CDR3 is 13 amino acids. The CDR3 region is CASSFIFTDTQYF. CDR3 in DNA: TGTGCCAGCAGCTTCATTTTTACAGATACGCAGTATTTT.

The chain is built from TRBV2 and TRBJ2-7, with TRBD2 as a possible D gene (5 bases). There are 12 residues in the CDR3. Germline assignment: CDR1 SNHLY and CDR2 FYNNEI. Trimming pared 8 bases from V and 3 bases from J, leaving 11 bases between. CDR3 nucleotides: TGTGCCAGCGGTCGGGATAACTACGAGCAGTACGTC. It codes for CASGRDNYEQYV.

This clonotype turned up a few times. The V and J genes are TRBV7-6 and TRBJ2-1; 8 nucleotides agree with TRBD2. J gave up 2 bases and V 7 bases, and 13 bases lay outside the gene matches. Germline-derived CDR1 and CDR2 are SGHVS and FNYEAQ. The CDR3 loop spans 17 amino acids. The DNA for the CDR3 is TGTGCCAGCATCAAGTCACTCGGGGGGGCCGCCTACAATGAGCAGTTCTTC. It translates to CASIKSLGGAAYNEQFF.

The V call is TRBV6-5, the J call TRBJ2-3; D is unclear. Germline V CDR1 and CDR2: MNHEY, SVGAGI. Trimming cost V 4 bases and J 5 bases, with 10 bases left between them. This CDR3 contains 13 residues. DNA for the CDR3: TGTGCCAGCAGTTGGCTGCAAAGAGATACGCAGTATTTT. It encodes CASSWLQRDTQYF.

In this sample, this clonotype turned up a few times. The chain carries TRBV5-1 and TRBJ1-5; 8 positions agree with TRBD1. V dropped 4 bases and J dropped 2; count of bases not matched to a gene: 5. Germline V gene data show CDR1 as SGHRS and CDR2 as YFSETQ. The CDR3 is made up of 15 amino acids. The CDR3 reads CASSIGQGGNQPQHF. The DNA of the CDR3 is TGCGCCAGCAGCATCGGACAGGGCGGCAATCAGCCCCAGCATTTT.

The rearrangement links TRBV24-1 to TRBJ2-2; D possibly corresponds to TRBD1 (6 bases). Per germline, CDR1 KGHDR and CDR2 SFDVKD. CDR3 length equals 17 residues. Trimming left V 4 bases short and J 1 base short, with 15 bases between. CDR3 sequence: CATSDGIRDMNTGELFF. Written as DNA, the CDR3 is TGTGCCACCAGTGACGGAATCCGGGACATGAACACCGGGGAGCTGTTTTTT.

The J gene is TRBJ2-1, the V gene TRBV20-1; the match to TRBD2 covers 14 bases. There are 16 residues in the CDR3. J gave up 2 bases and V 6 bases, and 6 bases lay outside the gene matches. Germline CDR1 reads DFQATT; CDR2 reads SNEGSKA (reference sequence). The CDR3 is CSAGLAGGLAYNEQFF. CDR3 DNA: TGCAGTGCCGGACTAGCGGGGGGTCTAGCCTACAATGAGCAGTTCTTC.

This clonotype has a count of ten or more. V gene TRBV15 combines with J gene TRBJ2-5, with 9 bases matching TRBD2. This CDR3 comprises 16 residues. Germline V gene data show CDR1 as LNHNV and CDR2 as YYDKDF (reference sequence). J lost 5 bases, V lost 2 bases, and 9 bases had no gene match. Here the CDR3 reads CATSRRETSGQETQYF. CDR3 coding DNA: TGTGCCACCAGCAGAAGAGAGACTAGCGGCCAGGAGACCCAGTACTTC.

This clonotype has a count of ten or more. The chain carries TRBV5-4 and TRBJ2-1; the D is unclear. The germline CDR1 and CDR2 sequences are SGHNT and YYREEE (reference sequence). CDR3 length: 15 amino acids. V was clipped by 0 bases and J by 5 bases, with 12 bases between them. The CDR3 loop reads CASSLEPKPNNEQFF. In DNA, the CDR3 is TGTGCCAGCAGCTTGGAACCGAAGCCTAACAATGAGCAGTTCTTC.

The rearrangement uses TRBV29-1 and TRBJ1-2; no clear D. The CDR3 runs 14 residues. Deletions cut 0 bases from V and 5 bases from J, with 13 bases between. Germline loops: CDR1 SQVTM, CDR2 ANQGSEA. CDR3 protein: CSVEETGTIYGYTF. The CDR3, as DNA: TGCAGCGTTGAAGAGACCGGTACTATTTATGGCTACACCTTC. The full variable domain, with the rest looked up from reference TRBV29-1 and TRBJ1-2, is SAVISQKPSRDICQRGTSLTIQCQVDSQVTMMFWYRQQPGQSLTLIATANQGSEATYESGFVIDKFPISRPNLTFSTLTVSNMSPEDSSIYLCSVEETGTIYGYTFGSGTRLTVV.

V gene TRBV6-6 combines with J gene TRBJ2-5, with TRBD2 identical over 13 bases. Germline trimming cut 5 bases from V and 3 bases from J; bases unmatched to any gene: 6. Germline V gives CDR1 MNHNY, CDR2 SVGAGI (reference sequence). The CDR3 extends over 16 amino acids. The CDR3 is CASSKTSGGPEETQYF. CDR3 nucleotides: TGTGCCAGCAGTAAGACTAGCGGGGGGCCCGAAGAGACCCAGTACTTC.

V and J are TRBV28 and TRBJ1-1, with unresolved D. The CDR3 is 13 amino acids. The germline V gene has CDR1 MDHEN and CDR2 SYDVKM. The germline V and J ends were trimmed by 2 bases and 0 bases, with 4 bases remaining between them. CDR3 sequence reads: CASSLIVNTEAFF. The CDR3 DNA follows: TGTGCCAGCAGTTTAATTGTGAACACTGAAGCTTTCTTT.

This clonotype was counted between two and nine times. The chain carries TRBV4-3 and TRBJ2-2; the D is unclear. The V end was cut by 4 bases, the J end by 8 bases, with 11 bases between. Per germline, CDR1 LGHNA and CDR2 YSLEER. The CDR3 totals 13 residues. CDR3 coding DNA: TGCGCCAGCAGCCGAGACATTTCGGGGGAGCTGTTTTTT. Protein sequence: CASSRDISGELFF.

This clonotype was observed a few times. The chain carries TRBV7-2 and TRBJ2-3, with TRBD2 identical over 10 bases. V dropped 6 bases and J dropped 6; count of bases not matched to a gene: 6. The germline CDR1 and CDR2 sequences are SGHTA and FQGNSA. This CDR3 has 14 residues. The CDR3 coding sequence is TGTGCCAGCAGGCTTAGCGGGGGGTTGGATACGCAGTATTTT. As protein: CASRLSGGLDTQYF.

CDR3 bases: TGTGCCAGCTTCGGGGGGGATGGCTACACCTTC. Amino acids: CASFGGDGYTF. The V gene is TRBV3-1, the J gene TRBJ1-2, with TRBD1 as a possible D gene (5 bases). Germline V lookup: CDR1 LGHDT, CDR2 YNNKEL (reference sequence). CDR3 length equals 11 residues. V lost 8 bases and J 6 bases, leaving 10 bases between the germline ends.

V usage is TRBV9 and J usage is TRBJ2-7; no definite D call. Germline assignment: CDR1 SGDLS and CDR2 YYNGEE. This CDR3 region has 10 residues. V lost 3 bases and J lost 7, with 5 bases in between. The CDR3 reads CASSDSEQYV. In nucleotides, the CDR3 is TGTGCCAGCAGCGATTCTGAGCAGTACGTC.

This clonotype has ten or more counts. The chain is built from TRBV7-2 and TRBJ2-1, with 9 positions matching TRBD2. V shed 7 bases and J 9 bases; nucleotides not matched to a gene: 13. Germline V gene lookup returns CDR1 SGHTA and CDR2 FQGNSA. The CDR3 totals 15 residues. CDR3 residues: CASTIGRGGAGEQFF. The CDR3 nucleotides read TGTGCCAGCACCATAGGGCGGGGGGGCGCCGGTGAGCAGTTCTTC.

The rearrangement joins TRBV28 to TRBJ2-7, with unresolved D. Germline V gene lookup returns CDR1 MDHEN and CDR2 SYDVKM. Trimming pared 6 bases from V and 6 bases from J, leaving 15 bases between. The CDR3 length is 13 residues. The CDR3 DNA follows: TGTGCCAGCAGCTCCGGCTGGGTCCCCGAGCAGTACTTC. Amino acids: CASSSGWVPEQYF.

The genes are TRBV7-9 and TRBJ2-7; TRBD1 matches at 7 bases. Per the germline V gene, CDR1 is SEHNR and CDR2 is FQNEAQ (reference sequence). The CDR3 covers 14 residues. Germline trimming cut 4 bases from V and 2 bases from J; bases unmatched to any gene: 5. The CDR3, as DNA: TGTGCCAGCAGCTCACAGGGGAACGCCTACGAGCAGTACGTC. It translates to CASSSQGNAYEQYV.